The 28 T cell receptor beta chains presented below share a single source sample, sequenced in a study of OX40 agonist ivuxolimab in advanced cancers. Here immunoSEQ multiplex PCR was the method, and the copy in TCRdb shows in-frame clones only, minus some. The table includes over 75,000 clones, less than 95% detected once. Sequences were derived from CD4+ or CD8+ T cells sorted from blood, sampled in a trial of the OX40 agonist ivuxolimab. These receptors all come from an adult with an advanced solid tumor such as melanoma, head and neck, liver or kidney cancer.

V usage is TRBV9 and J usage is TRBJ2-3; 8 bases agree with TRBD2. V dropped 3 bases and J dropped 3; count of bases not matched to a gene: 12. This CDR3 is 17 amino acids long. Germline assignment: CDR1 SGDLS and CDR2 YYNGEE. CDR3 in DNA: TGTGCCAGCAGCGCTCGGGGGGGGACGCCGCGGACAGATACGCAGTATTTT. This translates into CASSARGGTPRTDTQYF. Based on the CDR3 plus reference TRBV9 and TRBJ2-3, the full variable domain is DSGVTQTPKHLITATGQRVTLRCSPRSGDLSVYWYQQSLDQGLQFLIQYYNGEERAKGNILERFSAQQFPDLHSELNLSSLELGDSALYFCASSARGGTPRTDTQYFGPGTRLTVL.

The gene calls are TRBV18 and TRBJ2-7, with TRBD1 matching 7 bases. The CDR3 has 14 amino acids. Per the germline V gene, CDR1 is KGHSH and CDR2 is LQKENI. J gave up 4 bases and V 1 base, and 4 bases lay outside the gene matches. For the CDR3, the DNA is TGTGCCAGCTCACCACAGGGGGCTTTGTACGAGCAGTACTTC. This encodes CASSPQGALYEQYF.

To note about this clone: At one end, the junction sequence differs from germline, possibly due to a read error. The chain couples TRBV15 to TRBJ1-5; the D is unclear. Germline CDR1 LNHNV, CDR2 YYDKDF (reference sequence). CDR3 size: 15 residues. The CDR3 DNA follows: TGTGCCACCAGCCGAGAGGGCCGAGTTCATCAGCCCCAGCATTTT. The encoded protein is CATSREGRVHQPQHF.

V gene TRBV11-3 combines with J gene TRBJ1-1, with unresolved D. Trimming left V 3 bases short and J 4 bases short, with 12 bases between. The CDR3 totals 14 residues. Germline V gives CDR1 SGHNT, CDR2 YENEEA. CDR3 loop: CASSLFIQGTEAFF. DNA of the CDR3: TGTGCCAGCAGCTTGTTTATCCAAGGCACTGAAGCTTTCTTT.

This clone was picked up one time. V and J are TRBV19 and TRBJ2-3, with 11 bases matching TRBD2. V trimming: 5 bases; J trimming: 5 bases; junction bases outside the gene matches: 12. Germline CDR1 and CDR2: LNHDA and SQIVND (reference sequence). The CDR3 runs to 17 residues. The CDR3 reads CASSGVGTSGVLDTQYF. The CDR3 DNA reads as TGTGCCAGTAGTGGAGTAGGGACTAGCGGAGTACTAGATACGCAGTATTTT.

The rearrangement uses TRBV11-2 and TRBJ2-5, with 8 bases fitting TRBD1. Trimming took 1 base from V and 3 from J; bases not matched to a gene: 7. Germline V CDR1 and CDR2: SGHAT, FQNNGV. The CDR3 has 16 amino acids. The CDR3 sequence is CASSLGGAQGEETQYF. In nucleotides, the CDR3 is TGTGCCAGCAGCTTAGGAGGAGCACAGGGGGAAGAGACCCAGTACTTC. The variable domain in full, completed from reference TRBV11-2 and TRBJ2-5, reads EAGVAQSPRYKIIEKRQSVAFWCNPISGHATLYWYQQILGQGPKLLIQFQNNGVVDDSQLPKDRFSAERLKGVDSTLKIQPAKLEDSAVYLCASSLGGAQGEETQYFGPGTRLLVL.

V and J are TRBV14 and TRBJ2-7; no definite D call. V dropped 0 bases and J dropped 0 bases, with 9 bases sitting between them. This CDR3 has 15 amino acids. CDR1 is SGHDN, CDR2 FVKESK, per germline. The CDR3 region has the DNA TGTGCCAGCAGCCAAGACAGTGGGCTCTCCTACGAGCAGTACTTC. It yields the protein CASSQDSGLSYEQYF.

This clone was recorded a few times. The rearrangement links TRBV5-4 to TRBJ1-2; D possibly corresponds to TRBD1 (5 bases). CDR1 is SGHNT, CDR2 YYREEE, per germline (reference sequence). The ends were cut back, 3 bases at V and 8 bases at J, with 11 bases in the middle. This CDR3 spans 12 amino acids. The chain's CDR3 is CASSYQGDGYTF. In DNA form, the CDR3 reads TGTGCCAGCAGCTACCAAGGGGACGGCTACACCTTC. Complete variable domain (other parts from reference TRBV5-4 and TRBJ1-2): ETGVTQSPTHLIKTRGQQVTLRCSSQSGHNTVSWYQQALGQGPQFIFQYYREEENGRGNFPPRFSGLQFPNYSSELNVNALELDDSALYLCASSYQGDGYTFGSGTRLTVV.

The chain uses TRBV19 and TRBJ1-5; TRBD1 aligns across 7 bases. Germline V gives CDR1 LNHDA, CDR2 SQIVND (reference sequence). The CDR3 length is 17 residues. The V gene end was trimmed by 5 bases and the J gene end by 4 bases; junction bases not matched to a gene: 14. The CDR3 DNA sequence: TGTGCCAGTAGTTCCGCCCCCCGGGACAGATTAAATCAGCCCCAGCATTTT. This translates into CASSSAPRDRLNQPQHF.

This chain connects TRBV19 to TRBJ2-2; 8 nucleotides match TRBD1. The CDR3 loop spans 17 amino acids. Trimming cost V 6 bases and J 2 bases; bases outside gene matches: 11. Germline V CDR1 and CDR2: LNHDA, SQIVND (reference sequence). The CDR3 sequence: CASRLPAGQGNTGELFF. CDR3 nucleotide sequence: TGTGCCAGTAGGCTTCCTGCCGGACAGGGAAACACCGGGGAGCTGTTTTTT. Using reference TRBV19 and TRBJ2-2 for the parts outside the CDR3, the full variable domain is DGGITQSPKYLFRKEGQNVTLSCEQNLNHDAMYWYRQDPGQGLRLIYYSQIVNDFQKGDIAEGYSVSREKKESFPLTVTSAQKNPTAFYLCASRLPAGQGNTGELFFGEGSRLTVL.

The CDR3 nucleotides read TGTGCCAGCAGCTCCAGGGTTAGCTCCTACGAGCAGTACTTC. The encoded protein is CASSSRVSSYEQYF. The chain couples TRBV7-2 to TRBJ2-7; possibly TRBD1 for D (5 bases). The germline gives CDR1 SGHTA, CDR2 FQGNSA. The CDR3 extends over 14 amino acids. V was cut by 4 bases and J by 0 bases, with 10 bases left in between.

This clone was seen a few times. CDR3 sequence reads: CASSQVGRSTEAFF. CDR3 coding DNA: TGTGCCAGCAGCCAAGTTGGGCGGTCGACTGAAGCTTTCTTT. This rearrangement joins TRBV5-4 to TRBJ1-1; unclear D gene. V gave up 4 bases and J gave up 5 bases, with 15 bases separating them. The CDR3 covers 14 residues. The germline V gene has CDR1 SGHNT and CDR2 YYREEE (reference sequence).

V usage is TRBV9 and J usage is TRBJ1-1; D remains unclear. The CDR3 runs 17 residues. The ends were cut back, 2 bases at V and 3 bases at J, with 20 bases in the middle. CDR1 is SGDLS and CDR2 is YYNGEE in the germline V gene. CDR3 in DNA: TGTGCCAGCAGCGTTGTTAGAGACCAGAGAAATTACACTGAAGCTTTCTTT. Protein product: CASSVVRDQRNYTEAFF.

The chain is built from TRBV6-6 and TRBJ2-7; D might be TRBD1 (6 bases). The germline V gene has CDR1 MNHNY and CDR2 SVGAGI (reference sequence). The CDR3 sequence is 15 residues long. The V gene lost 0 bases and the J gene lost 3 bases, with 12 bases spanning the gap. CDR3 residues: CASSYSKDSHYEQYF. CDR3 coding DNA: TGTGCCAGCAGTTACTCGAAGGACAGCCACTACGAGCAGTACTTC.

This clone was recorded once. The V gene is TRBV7-9, the J gene TRBJ1-1, with TRBD1 matching over 7 bases. CDR1 and CDR2 (germline): SEHNR, FQNEAQ (reference sequence). V shed 5 bases, J shed 0 bases, and the junction held 3 bases outside the gene matches. CDR3 length: 14 residues. The DNA for the CDR3 is TGTGCCAGCAGCCCCGGGACAGTGAACACTGAAGCTTTCTTT. Translating gives CASSPGTVNTEAFF. The full variable domain, its missing parts supplied by reference TRBV7-9 and TRBJ1-1, is DTGVSQNPRHKITKRGQNVTFRCDPISEHNRLYWYRQTLGQGPEFLTYFQNEAQLEKSRLLSDRFSAERPKGSFSTLEIQRTEQGDSAMYLCASSPGTVNTEAFFGQGTRLTVV.

The V gene is TRBV7-2, the J gene TRBJ1-4; 7 bases are a match to TRBD1. Germline V gene lookup returns CDR1 SGHTA and CDR2 FQGNSA. CDR3 length equals 16 residues. V trimming: 0 bases; J trimming: 3 bases; junction bases outside the gene matches: 4. In DNA form, the CDR3 reads TGTGCCAGCAGCTTAGCCGGGACAGTTCCTAATGAAAAACTGTTTTTT. Translating gives CASSLAGTVPNEKLFF.

This sequence joins TRBV10-3 and TRBJ2-6, with 7 bases matching TRBD2. V was clipped by 4 bases and J by 0 bases; unmatched bases: 0. CDR3 length: 15 residues. Per the germline V gene, CDR1 is ENHRY and CDR2 is SYGVKD. In nucleotides, the CDR3 is TGTGCCATCAGTGCGGGGGGCTCTGGGGCCAACGTCCTGACTTTC. Translation gives CAISAGGSGANVLTF.

The chain uses TRBV4-3 and TRBJ2-7, with D perhaps matching TRBD2 (6 bases). In germline, CDR1 is LGHNA, CDR2 YSLEER. The V gene lost 0 bases and the J gene lost 4 bases, with 13 bases spanning the gap. This CDR3 is 15 amino acids long. CDR3 sequence: CASSQDPAEGYEQYF. The DNA for the CDR3 is TGCGCCAGCAGCCAAGACCCAGCGGAGGGGTACGAGCAGTACTTC.

This clone occurred once. This chain joins TRBV9 and TRBJ2-1; D uncertain. The CDR3 has 13 residues. Germline-derived CDR1 and CDR2 are SGDLS and YYNGEE. The V end lost 2 bases, the J end lost 9 bases, and 12 bases lay between the germline ends. CDR3 residues: CASSVNELVEQFF. CDR3 bases: TGTGCCAGCAGCGTCAACGAGCTCGTTGAGCAGTTCTTC.

Here the CDR3 DNA reads TGTGCCAGCAATGGGGGCTCGTATAATTCACCCCTCCACTTT. This sequence encodes CASNGGSYNSPLHF. The V and J genes are TRBV6-5 and TRBJ1-6; maybe TRBD1 (6 bases). V was pared by 7 bases and J by 4 bases, with 11 bases between. Germline V gene data show CDR1 as MNHEY and CDR2 as SVGAGI. This CDR3 is 14 amino acids long.

The rearrangement joins TRBV5-1 to TRBJ2-3; no reliable D call. The CDR3 consists of 14 residues. The V end was cut by 2 bases, the J end by 2 bases, with 9 bases between. Germline lookup yields CDR1 SGHRS and CDR2 YFSETQ. The DNA for the CDR3 is TGCGCCAGCAGCTTCTCTCCTAACACAGATACGCAGTATTTT. The encoded protein is CASSFSPNTDTQYF.

The genes are TRBV14 and TRBJ1-1; D gene uncertain. Germline V gene lookup returns CDR1 SGHDN and CDR2 FVKESK. The CDR3 runs 15 residues. The germline V and J ends were trimmed by 0 bases and 5 bases, with 13 bases remaining between them. The CDR3 sequence: CASSQDVKGGTEAFF. Here the CDR3 DNA reads TGTGCCAGCAGCCAAGATGTGAAGGGTGGGACTGAAGCTTTCTTT. The full variable domain, with the rest looked up from reference TRBV14 and TRBJ1-1, is EAGVTQFPSHSVIEKGQTVTLRCDPISGHDNLYWYRRVMGKEIKFLLHFVKESKQDESGMPNNRFLAERTGGTYSTLKVQPAELEDSGVYFCASSQDVKGGTEAFFGQGTRLTVV.

V usage is TRBV6-5 and J usage is TRBJ2-5, with 8 bases aligning to TRBD2. The CDR3 extends over 13 amino acids. With 6 bases clipped from V and 4 bases from J, the junction kept 4 bases outside the gene matches. Germline assignment: CDR1 MNHEY and CDR2 SVGAGI. CDR3 in DNA: TGTGCCAGCAGCCAGCGGGAGCGAGAGACCCAGTACTTC. It specifies CASSQRERETQYF.

This clone was detected once. V usage is TRBV5-8 and J usage is TRBJ2-3; a weak D match, TRBD1 (5 bases). Trimming removed 3 bases at V and 3 bases at J, with 20 bases between. Germline-derived CDR1 and CDR2 are SGHTS and YDEGEE. CDR3 size: 17 residues. The CDR3 here is CASSSVGTRQWTDTQYF. For the CDR3, the DNA is TGTGCCAGCAGCTCCGTAGGTACGAGACAGTGGACAGATACGCAGTATTTT.

V usage is TRBV30 and J usage is TRBJ2-3; 11 nucleotides match TRBD2. CDR1 and CDR2 (germline): GTSNPN, SVGIG (reference sequence). The CDR3 has 15 residues. V lost 4 bases and J lost 1; bases outside the gene matches: 4. The DNA of the CDR3 is TGTGCCTGGAAGAAACTAGCGGGAGGCACAGATACGCAGTATTTT. It encodes CAWKKLAGGTDTQYF.

This clone was recorded once. The chain recombines TRBV6-1 with TRBJ2-1, with D unresolved. Per germline, CDR1 MNHNS and CDR2 SASEGT. The CDR3 consists of 13 residues. The CDR3 region is CATGPFKYNEQFF. The CDR3, as DNA: TGTGCGACTGGGCCCTTTAAATACAATGAGCAGTTCTTC.

This rearrangement joins TRBV28 to TRBJ1-2; 7 bases are a match to TRBD1. Per germline, CDR1 MDHEN and CDR2 SYDVKM. The CDR3 totals 12 residues. The CDR3 region is CVIQGQNYGYTF. CDR3 DNA sequence: TGTGTAATACAGGGGCAGAACTATGGCTACACCTTC.

The rearrangement uses TRBV5-4 and TRBJ2-2; D perhaps matches TRBD1 (6 bases). This CDR3 region has 14 residues. The V end lost 3 bases, the J end lost 4 bases, and 10 bases lay between the germline ends. Germline CDR1 is SGHNT and CDR2 is YYREEE (reference sequence). The CDR3 DNA reads as TGTGCCAGCAGCTCGGGACAAAGCACCGGGGAGCTGTTTTTT. Translating it yields CASSSGQSTGELFF.